The subject of this entry is one TCR beta chain. This CDR3 comprises 15 residues. With V trimmed by 3 bases and J by 6 bases, 10 bases remained unmatched. Germline V gives CDR1 SGHNT, CDR2 YYREEE (reference sequence). These data are taken from a study of blood T cell repertoires in COVID-19. Background on the study: Sites across the United States, Italy and Spain contributed samples from acute and convalescent COVID-19.

Per the original methods: Quantification of nucleated cells was approximated via reference gene primer amplification. Data came from immunoSEQ multiplex PCR; TCRdb stores just in-frame clones and leaves some out. V, J and clone size derive from that table, while D and trimming were established from the DNA sequence. Found here are 65,000 or so clones, 81% of them singletons; the top ten hold 15%. The sample comprised peripheral blood. This clonotype originated in a man older than 75 with acute or convalescent COVID-19. This sequence joins TRBV5-4 and TRBJ1-1, with 8 nucleotides matching TRBD1. CDR3 sequence (DNA): TGTGCCAGCAGCTGGGGACAGGTACCTTCGGCTGAAGCTTTCTTT. This sequence encodes CASSWGQVPSAEAFF.